The clone carrying this TCR beta chain was picked up a small number of times. Its antigen is unidentified. The sample belongs to a study of cytotoxic CD8 clonotypes in ibrutinib-treated CLL. The study, taken as a whole, reports: Exceeding age-matched healthy donors, baseline clonality also tracked the counts of circulating CD8+ T cells.

V lost 5 bases, J lost 5 bases, and 2 bases stayed unmatched. CDR3 length: 13 residues. The V gene's germline CDR1 is MNHEY and CDR2 SVGAGI. Assay used: immunoSEQ multiplex PCR; TCRdb lists only in-frame clones, some missing. The sample gives more than 50,000 clones, around 60% of which show up once; around 15% is in the top ten. The rearrangement joins TRBV6-5 to TRBJ2-2, with 7 bases matching TRBD2. The source of this sequence is a human donor with chronic lymphocytic leukemia. Sequencing was performed on PBMCs, taken after 12 months of ibrutinib treatment. The CDR3 DNA follows: TGTGCCAGCAGTCGGGGAGGGACCGGGGAGCTGTTTTTT. Translated: CASSRGGTGELFF.